The 29 T cell receptor beta chains listed next were all sequenced from one sample in a study of blood T cell repertoires in COVID-19. Using immunoSEQ multiplex PCR, the repertoire was profiled, and TCRdb retains in-frame clones only, with some absent. Here the sample spans approximately 260,000 clones, over 70% being singletons. The sample was peripheral blood. The receptor set was obtained from a woman in her 70s with COVID-19, enrolled during active disease.

The chain joins TRBV6-2 or TRBV6-3 to TRBJ2-6; TRBD1 might be the D (5 bases). Looked up from germline, CDR1 is MNHEY and CDR2 is SVGEGT. Trimming took 6 bases from V and 5 from J, leaving 14 bases between them. This CDR3 region has 15 residues. CDR3 loop: CASSTPQGRANVLTF. CDR3 nucleotide sequence: TGTGCCAGCAGCACCCCCCAGGGAAGGGCCAACGTCCTGACTTTC.

The rearrangement links TRBV5-1 to TRBJ2-2; tentative D call: TRBD2 (6 bases). CDR1 SGHRS and CDR2 YFSETQ come from the germline V gene. The CDR3 has 14 amino acids. Trimming cost V 5 bases and J 3 bases, with 11 bases left between them. In DNA, the CDR3 is TGCGCCAGCAGAGAGGGAGGAGACACCGGGGAGCTGTTTTTT. Its translation: CASREGGDTGELFF. The variable domain in full, completed from reference TRBV5-1 and TRBJ2-2, reads KAGVTQTPRYLIKTRGQQVTLSCSPISGHRSVSWYQQTPGQGLQFLFEYFSETQRNKGNFPGRFSGRQFSNSRSEMNVSTLELGDSALYLCASREGGDTGELFFGEGSRLTVL.

The gene calls are TRBV27 and TRBJ2-7, with D unclear. The V end was cut by 1 base, the J end by 1 base, with 14 bases between. The CDR3 is 16 amino acids. Germline V gene lookup returns CDR1 MNHEY and CDR2 SMNVEV (reference sequence). The CDR3 region is CASSLFPGYESYEQYF. In DNA, the CDR3 is TGTGCCAGCAGTTTATTTCCGGGTTACGAATCCTACGAGCAGTACTTC.

To note about this clone: The same CDR3 also results from other DNA sequences found in this sample. The V call is TRBV5-1, the J call TRBJ1-2; D is uncertain. V lost 0 bases and J lost 6, with 9 bases in between. The CDR3 is 13 amino acids. Germline-derived CDR1 and CDR2 are SGHRS and YFSETQ. CDR3 sequence (DNA): TGCGCCAGCAGCTTGGGGCCGTTGGATGGCTACACCTTC. Encoded protein: CASSLGPLDGYTF.

The chain has TRBV18 and TRBJ1-5; 7 bases match TRBD1. After removal of 3 bases from V and 3 bases from J, the junction contained 5 bases not matched to a gene. The CDR3 is made up of 15 amino acids. Germline CDR1 is KGHSH and CDR2 is LQKENI. This CDR3 is CASSPSGTDNQPQHF. The CDR3 bases are TGTGCCAGCTCACCCTCCGGGACAGACAATCAGCCCCAGCATTTT.

The sample holds one count of this clone. The chain's CDR3 is CASSSLAEGEQFF. CDR3 in DNA: TGTGCCAGCAGCTCCCTAGCGGAAGGGGAGCAGTTCTTC. V gene TRBV11-3 combines with J gene TRBJ2-1; 7 nucleotides match TRBD2. Per the germline V gene, CDR1 is SGHNT and CDR2 is YENEEA. This CDR3 spans 13 amino acids. J was trimmed by 10 bases and V by 4 bases; bases with no gene match: 7.

The DNA for the CDR3 is TGTGCCAGCAGTCTCGGGACAGGGGAGGATACGCAGTATTTT. It yields the protein CASSLGTGEDTQYF. The chain recombines TRBV27 with TRBJ2-3; 10 positions agree with TRBD1. CDR1 MNHEY and CDR2 SMNVEV come from the germline V gene (reference sequence). J was trimmed by 6 bases and V by 5 bases; bases with no gene match: 5. This CDR3 spans 14 amino acids.

The chain has TRBV6-6 and TRBJ1-5; 9 positions agree with TRBD1. Germline lookup yields CDR1 MNHNY and CDR2 SVGAGI (reference sequence). The CDR3 contains 15 residues. The V segment lost 5 bases and the J segment 6 bases; nucleotides outside the gene matches: 8. Here the CDR3 DNA reads TGTGCCAGCAGTCCCACAGGGGGCTCCGGTCAGCCCCAGCATTTT. This gives the protein CASSPTGGSGQPQHF.

The J gene is TRBJ2-1, the V gene TRBV10-2, with D unresolved. Trimming left V 5 bases short and J 5 bases short, with 7 bases between. The CDR3 is 12 residues long. The germline CDR1 and CDR2 sequences are WSHSY and SAAADI. CDR3 nucleotides: TGCGCCAGCAGTAGCTTAAACAATGAGCAGTTCTTC. Amino acids: CASSSLNNEQFF.

The rearrangement uses TRBV5-1 and TRBJ2-7; D may be TRBD1 (7 bases). V lost 4 bases and J 3 bases, leaving 11 bases between the germline ends. The CDR3 runs 13 residues. Germline CDR1 reads SGHRS; CDR2 reads YFSETQ. CDR3 in amino acids: CASSAGQNYEQYF. CDR3 nucleotides: TGCGCCAGCAGCGCGGGACAGAACTACGAGCAGTACTTC.

This chain connects TRBV10-3 to TRBJ1-1, with unresolved D. CDR1 and CDR2 (germline): ENHRY, SYGVKD. The CDR3 has 13 residues. Trimming shortened V by 3 bases and J by 6 bases, and 11 bases separated the two germline ends. The CDR3 sequence: CAISERVNAEAFF. As DNA, the CDR3 is TGTGCCATCAGTGAACGGGTAAACGCTGAAGCTTTCTTT.

The chain combines TRBV2 with TRBJ2-3; 10 bases fit TRBD2. Germline V gene sequence: CDR1 SNHLY, CDR2 FYNNEI. V shed 3 bases and J 3 bases; nucleotides not matched to a gene: 6. The CDR3 runs 16 residues. In DNA form, the CDR3 reads TGTGCCAGCAGTGATACAGCGGGAGGGATAACAGATACGCAGTATTTT. This gives the protein CASSDTAGGITDTQYF.

The CDR3 protein is CASSRTTGAGYTF. The CDR3 DNA sequence: TGTGCCAGCAGCCGGACCACAGGGGCTGGCTACACCTTC. The chain employs TRBV14 and TRBJ1-2, with 7 bases lining up with TRBD1. The CDR3 is 13 residues long. CDR1 is SGHDN and CDR2 is FVKESK in the germline V gene. V shed 4 bases and J 7 bases; nucleotides not matched to a gene: 6.

The chain employs TRBV14 and TRBJ1-4; no clear D gene. CDR3 length: 15 amino acids. Trimming took 4 bases from V and 8 from J, leaving 17 bases between them. The V gene's germline CDR1 is SGHDN and CDR2 FVKESK. The CDR3, as DNA: TGTGCCAGCAGCCGACTGCTGCAGTCGCGGGAAAAACTGTTTTTT. This sequence encodes CASSRLLQSREKLFF. The full variable domain, its missing parts supplied by reference TRBV14 and TRBJ1-4, is EAGVTQFPSHSVIEKGQTVTLRCDPISGHDNLYWYRRVMGKEIKFLLHFVKESKQDESGMPNNRFLAERTGGTYSTLKVQPAELEDSGVYFCASSRLLQSREKLFFGSGTQLSVL.

The gene calls are TRBV27 and TRBJ2-3; possibly TRBD2 for D (7 bases). This CDR3 has 15 amino acids. V was pared by 6 bases and J by 4 bases, with 17 bases between. Germline loops: CDR1 MNHEY, CDR2 SMNVEV (reference sequence). DNA of the CDR3: TGTGCCAGCAGACCGAGGGGGGGCTGGTCAGATACGCAGTATTTT. Translating gives CASRPRGGWSDTQYF.

The chain employs TRBV19 and TRBJ2-5, with TRBD1 identical over 8 bases. Germline-derived CDR1 and CDR2 are LNHDA and SQIVND (reference sequence). The CDR3 runs 13 residues. Trimming took 6 bases from V and 5 from J; bases not matched to a gene: 5. CDR3 loop: CASSHQGAETQYF. The DNA of the CDR3 is TGTGCCAGTAGCCACCAGGGGGCCGAGACCCAGTACTTC.

The chain joins TRBV2 to TRBJ1-1, with D possibly being TRBD1 (5 bases). The V end lost 6 bases, the J end lost 5 bases, and 19 bases lay between the germline ends. Germline V CDR1 and CDR2: SNHLY, FYNNEI. This CDR3 contains 15 residues. The CDR3 region is CASRGPGLRGTEAFF. The DNA of the CDR3 is TGTGCCAGCAGGGGACCGGGACTAAGGGGAACTGAAGCTTTCTTT.

This clone was detected once. This chain connects TRBV5-8 to TRBJ2-3; the D gene is possibly TRBD2 (5 bases). Germline CDR1 reads SGHTS; CDR2 reads YDEGEE. The CDR3 covers 16 residues. Trimming stripped 1 base from V and 2 bases from J, with 14 bases between. The CDR3 sequence is CASSLFRGGDTDTQYF. The CDR3 DNA follows: TGTGCCAGCAGCTTGTTCCGGGGTGGGGACACAGATACGCAGTATTTT. Full variable domain (rest looked up from reference TRBV5-8 and TRBJ2-3): EAGVTQSPTHLIKTRGQQATLRCSPISGHTSVYWYQQALGLGLQFLLWYDEGEERNRGNFPPRFSGRQFPNYSSELNVNALELEDSALYLCASSLFRGGDTDTQYFGPGTRLTVL.

This clone was counted between two and nine times. The chain uses TRBV12-3 or TRBV12-4 and TRBJ2-7; tentatively, D is TRBD2 (5 bases). Deletions cut 7 bases from V and 4 bases from J, with 11 bases between. The CDR3 is made up of 12 amino acids. The CDR3 reads CASTEDSYEQYF. CDR3 coding DNA: TGTGCCAGCACCGAGGACTCATACGAGCAGTACTTC.

V is TRBV3-1 (or the pseudogene TRBV3-2) and J is TRBJ2-7; no definite D call. The CDR3 is 13 amino acids. Trimming cost V 0 bases and J 5 bases, with 8 bases left between them. Per germline, CDR1 LGHDT and CDR2 YNNKEL (reference sequence). CDR3 in amino acids: CASSQDRINEQYF. CDR3 coding DNA: TGTGCCAGCAGCCAAGATAGAATAAACGAGCAGTACTTC.

The chain recombines TRBV3-1 (or the pseudogene TRBV3-2) with TRBJ2-2; TRBD2 is a possible D gene (5 bases). The germline V gene encodes CDR1 LGHDT and CDR2 YNNKEL (reference sequence). Trimming took 6 bases from V and 5 from J, leaving 10 bases between them. The length of the CDR3 is 13 residues. The chain's CDR3 is CASSLLATGELFF. Written as DNA, the CDR3 is TGTGCCAGCAGTTTGCTAGCAACCGGGGAGCTGTTTTTT.

The chain carries TRBV3-1 (or the pseudogene TRBV3-2) and TRBJ2-7; D perhaps matches TRBD1 (7 bases). The CDR3 contains 15 residues. CDR1 and CDR2 (germline): LGHDT, YNNKEL (reference sequence). The V end was cut by 1 base, the J end by 3 bases, with 13 bases between. DNA for the CDR3: TGTGCCAGCAGCCAAGCCAGGGGGGCTTTCTACGAGCAGTACTTC. It codes for CASSQARGAFYEQYF.

The rearrangement uses TRBV12-5 and TRBJ1-1; a possible D gene is TRBD1 (5 bases). The V gene lost 0 bases and the J gene lost 1 base, with 12 bases spanning the gap. The CDR3 is made up of 16 amino acids. Germline-derived CDR1 and CDR2 are LGHNT and FRNRAP. The CDR3 region has the DNA TGTGCTAGTGGTTTGGTAAAGGGGCCCACGAACACTGAAGCTTTCTTT. Amino acid sequence: CASGLVKGPTNTEAFF.

The chain employs TRBV4-2 and TRBJ2-5; 7 positions match TRBD2. CDR3 length equals 16 residues. CDR1 is LGHNA and CDR2 is YNFKEQ in the germline V gene. V was pared by 2 bases and J by 13 bases, with 19 bases of the junction left unmatched. CDR3 sequence (DNA): TGTGCCAGCAGCCAAACAGACGGACTAGGGGCTTCTTATGCGTACTTC. It encodes CASSQTDGLGASYAYF.

The chain is built from TRBV4-3 and TRBJ2-7, with 9 bases identical to TRBD1. CDR3 length: 17 amino acids. The V gene's germline CDR1 is LGHNA and CDR2 YSLEER. V lost 0 bases and J lost 2; bases outside the gene matches: 8. The CDR3 loop reads CASSQERTGANTYEQYF. CDR3 nucleotides: TGCGCCAGCAGCCAAGAAAGGACAGGGGCAAACACCTACGAGCAGTACTTC.

This clone was recorded once. The chain is built from TRBV7-3 and TRBJ1-2; 12 nucleotides match TRBD1. The germline gives CDR1 SGHTA, CDR2 FQGTGA. The CDR3 has 18 amino acids. V lost 6 bases and J lost 0; bases outside the gene matches: 11. In DNA, the CDR3 is TGTGCCAGCAGTCCCGGGACAGGGGGCATCCAAGCTAACTATGGCTACACCTTC. It specifies CASSPGTGGIQANYGYTF. The full variable domain, with the rest looked up from reference TRBV7-3 and TRBJ1-2, is GAGVSQTPSNKVTEKGKYVELRCDPISGHTALYWYRQSLGQGPEFLIYFQGTGAADDSGLPNDRFFAVRPEGSVSTLKIQRTERGDSAVYLCASSPGTGGIQANYGYTFGSGTRLTVV.

The chain couples TRBV28 to TRBJ1-4; D uncertain. V was shortened by 4 bases and J by 10 bases, with 13 bases between the two germline ends. Germline V gene sequence: CDR1 MDHEN, CDR2 SYDVKM. CDR3 length equals 13 residues. Written as DNA, the CDR3 is TGTGCCAGCAGTTCAACACTGTCTAGAAAACTGTTTTTT. This sequence encodes CASSSTLSRKLFF.

The chain recombines TRBV4-3 with TRBJ1-2; a possible D gene is TRBD1 (6 bases). The germline V gene has CDR1 LGHNA and CDR2 YSLEER. Trimming removed 0 bases at V and 7 bases at J, with 12 bases between. The CDR3 runs to 14 residues. The CDR3 sequence: CASSQDLGGGGYTF. The CDR3 DNA is TGCGCCAGCAGCCAAGATTTAGGGGGTGGTGGCTACACCTTC.

The rearrangement uses TRBV28 and TRBJ2-7; a weak D match, TRBD1 (7 bases). The CDR3 is made up of 15 amino acids. Deletions cut 5 bases from V and 6 bases from J, with 20 bases between. Germline CDR1 reads MDHEN; CDR2 reads SYDVKM. The CDR3 sequence is CASSNRGTASTEQYF. CDR3 nucleotide sequence: TGTGCCAGCAGTAACCGCGGGACAGCCTCAACCGAGCAGTACTTC.